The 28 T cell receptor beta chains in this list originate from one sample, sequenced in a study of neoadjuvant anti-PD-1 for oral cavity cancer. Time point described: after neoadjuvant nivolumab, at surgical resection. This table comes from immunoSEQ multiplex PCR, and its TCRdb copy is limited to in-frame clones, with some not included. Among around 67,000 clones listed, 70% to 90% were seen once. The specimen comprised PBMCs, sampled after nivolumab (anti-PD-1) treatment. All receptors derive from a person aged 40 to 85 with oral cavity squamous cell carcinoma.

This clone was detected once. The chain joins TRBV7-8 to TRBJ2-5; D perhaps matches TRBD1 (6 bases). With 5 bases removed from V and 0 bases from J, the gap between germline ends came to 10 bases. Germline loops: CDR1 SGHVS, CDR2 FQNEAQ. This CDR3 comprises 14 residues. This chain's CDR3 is CASSLTGYQETQYF. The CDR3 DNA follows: TGTGCCAGCAGCCTAACAGGGTACCAAGAGACCCAGTACTTC. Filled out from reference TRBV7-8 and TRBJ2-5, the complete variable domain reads GAGVSQSPRYKVAKRGQDVALRCDPISGHVSLFWYQQALGQGPEFLTYFQNEAQLDKSGLPSDRFFAERPEGSVSTLKIQRTQQEDSAVYLCASSLTGYQETQYFGPGTRLLVL.

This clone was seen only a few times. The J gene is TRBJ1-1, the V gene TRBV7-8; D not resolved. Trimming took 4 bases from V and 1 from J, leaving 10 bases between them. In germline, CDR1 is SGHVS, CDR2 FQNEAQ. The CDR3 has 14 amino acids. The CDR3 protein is CASSYLDGNTEAFF. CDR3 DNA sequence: TGTGCCAGCAGCTATCTGGACGGGAACACTGAAGCTTTCTTT. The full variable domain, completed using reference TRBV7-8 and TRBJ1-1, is GAGVSQSPRYKVAKRGQDVALRCDPISGHVSLFWYQQALGQGPEFLTYFQNEAQLDKSGLPSDRFFAERPEGSVSTLKIQRTQQEDSAVYLCASSYLDGNTEAFFGQGTRLTVV.

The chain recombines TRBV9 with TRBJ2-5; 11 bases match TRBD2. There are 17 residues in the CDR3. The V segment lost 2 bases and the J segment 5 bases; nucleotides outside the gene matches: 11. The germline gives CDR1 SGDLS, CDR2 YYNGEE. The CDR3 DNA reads TGTGCCAGCAGCGTCGGAGGGCTAGCGGGAGGAGGGGAGACCCAGTACTTC. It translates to CASSVGGLAGGGETQYF.

The chain's CDR3 is CASSHYSGYGTDTQYF. In DNA, the CDR3 is TGTGCCAGCAGCCATTATAGCGGGTACGGCACAGATACGCAGTATTTT. This chain joins TRBV11-2 and TRBJ2-3, with 7 bases fitting TRBD2. The CDR3 has 16 amino acids. Germline CDR1 SGHAT, CDR2 FQNNGV. The V and J ends lost 5 bases and 1 base, in that order; junction bases with no gene match: 9.

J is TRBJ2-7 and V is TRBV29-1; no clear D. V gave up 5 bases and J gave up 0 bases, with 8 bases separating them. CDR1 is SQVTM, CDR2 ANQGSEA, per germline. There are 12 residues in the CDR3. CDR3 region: CSVRNGSYEQYF. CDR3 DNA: TGCAGCGTTCGTAACGGCTCCTACGAGCAGTACTTC.

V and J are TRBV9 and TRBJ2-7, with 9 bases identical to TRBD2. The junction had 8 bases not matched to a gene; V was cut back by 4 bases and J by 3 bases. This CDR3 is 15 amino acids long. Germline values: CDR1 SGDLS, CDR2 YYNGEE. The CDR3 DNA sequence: TGTGCCAGCAGCAGCCAACTAGCGGGCGGCTACGAGCAGTACTTC. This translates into CASSSQLAGGYEQYF.

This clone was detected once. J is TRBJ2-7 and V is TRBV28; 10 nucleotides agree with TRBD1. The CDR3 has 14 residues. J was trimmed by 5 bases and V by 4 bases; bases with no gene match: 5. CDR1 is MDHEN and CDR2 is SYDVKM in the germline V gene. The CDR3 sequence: CASSWGQGSNEQYF. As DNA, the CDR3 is TGTGCCAGCAGTTGGGGACAGGGGAGCAACGAGCAGTACTTC.

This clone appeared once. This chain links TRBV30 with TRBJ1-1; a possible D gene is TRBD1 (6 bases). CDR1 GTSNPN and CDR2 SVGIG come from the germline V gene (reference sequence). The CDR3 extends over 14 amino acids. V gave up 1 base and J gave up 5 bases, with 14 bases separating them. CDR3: CAWSGGGSRTEAFF. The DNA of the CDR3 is TGTGCCTGGAGTGGTGGGGGCTCGAGGACTGAAGCTTTCTTT.

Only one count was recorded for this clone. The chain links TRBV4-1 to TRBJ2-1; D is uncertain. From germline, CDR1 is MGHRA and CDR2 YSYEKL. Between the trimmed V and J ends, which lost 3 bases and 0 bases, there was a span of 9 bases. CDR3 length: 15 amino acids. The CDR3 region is CASSHDHFSYNEQFF. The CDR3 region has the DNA TGCGCCAGCAGCCACGACCACTTCTCCTACAATGAGCAGTTCTTC.

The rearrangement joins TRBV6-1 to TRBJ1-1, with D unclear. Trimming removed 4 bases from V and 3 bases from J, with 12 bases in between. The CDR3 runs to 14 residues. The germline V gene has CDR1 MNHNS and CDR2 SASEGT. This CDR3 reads CASSGLQVYTEAFF. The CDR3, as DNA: TGTGCCAGCAGTGGATTACAAGTTTACACTGAAGCTTTCTTT.

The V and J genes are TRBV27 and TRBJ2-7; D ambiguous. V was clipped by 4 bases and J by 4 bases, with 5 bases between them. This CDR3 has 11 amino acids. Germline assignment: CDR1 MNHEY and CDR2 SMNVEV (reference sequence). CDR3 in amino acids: CASSSKYEQYF. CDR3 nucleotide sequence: TGTGCCAGCAGTTCCAAATACGAGCAGTACTTC.

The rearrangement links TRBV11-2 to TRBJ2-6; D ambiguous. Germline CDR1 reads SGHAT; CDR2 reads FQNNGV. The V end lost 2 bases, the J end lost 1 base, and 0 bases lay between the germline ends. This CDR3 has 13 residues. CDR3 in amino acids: CASSLSGANVLTF. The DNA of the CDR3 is TGTGCCAGCAGCTTATCTGGGGCCAACGTCCTGACTTTC.

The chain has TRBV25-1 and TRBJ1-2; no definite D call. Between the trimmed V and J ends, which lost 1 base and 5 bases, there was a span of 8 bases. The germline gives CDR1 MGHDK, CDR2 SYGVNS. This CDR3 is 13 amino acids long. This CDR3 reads CASSELKGYGYTF. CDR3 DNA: TGTGCCAGCAGTGAATTAAAGGGTTATGGCTACACCTTC.

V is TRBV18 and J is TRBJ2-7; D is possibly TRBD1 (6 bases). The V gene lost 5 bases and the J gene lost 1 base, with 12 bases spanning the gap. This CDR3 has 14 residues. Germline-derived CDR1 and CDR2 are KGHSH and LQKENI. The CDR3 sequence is CASSTQGASYEQYF. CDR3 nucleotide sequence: TGTGCCAGCTCAACACAGGGCGCGTCCTACGAGCAGTACTTC.

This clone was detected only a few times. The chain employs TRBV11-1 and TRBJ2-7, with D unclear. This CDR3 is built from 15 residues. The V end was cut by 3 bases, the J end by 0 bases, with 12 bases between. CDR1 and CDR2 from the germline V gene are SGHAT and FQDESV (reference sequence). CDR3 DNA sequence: TGTGCCAGCAGCTTCGGGTGGCCCCTCTCCTACGAGCAGTACTTC. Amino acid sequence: CASSFGWPLSYEQYF.

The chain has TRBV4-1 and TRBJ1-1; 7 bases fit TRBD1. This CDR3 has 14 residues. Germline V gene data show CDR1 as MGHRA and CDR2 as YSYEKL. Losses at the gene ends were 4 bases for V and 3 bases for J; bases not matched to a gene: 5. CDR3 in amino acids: CASSLLTGHTEAFF. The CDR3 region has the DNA TGCGCCAGCAGCCTCCTGACAGGGCACACTGAAGCTTTCTTT.

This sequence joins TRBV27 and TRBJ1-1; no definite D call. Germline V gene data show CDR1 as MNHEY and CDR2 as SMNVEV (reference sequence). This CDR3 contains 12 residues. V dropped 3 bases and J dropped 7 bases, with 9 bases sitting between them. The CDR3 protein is CASSFREGEAFF. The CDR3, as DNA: TGTGCCAGCAGTTTCCGGGAGGGTGAAGCTTTCTTT.

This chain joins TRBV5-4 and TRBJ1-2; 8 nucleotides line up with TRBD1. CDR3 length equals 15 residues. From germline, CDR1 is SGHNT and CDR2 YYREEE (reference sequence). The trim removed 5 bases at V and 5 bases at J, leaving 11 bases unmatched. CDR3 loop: CASSSLTGDRYGYTF. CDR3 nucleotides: TGTGCCAGCAGTTCCTTGACAGGGGATCGTTATGGCTACACCTTC. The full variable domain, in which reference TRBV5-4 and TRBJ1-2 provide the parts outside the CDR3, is ETGVTQSPTHLIKTRGQQVTLRCSSQSGHNTVSWYQQALGQGPQFIFQYYREEENGRGNFPPRFSGLQFPNYSSELNVNALELDDSALYLCASSSLTGDRYGYTFGSGTRLTVV.

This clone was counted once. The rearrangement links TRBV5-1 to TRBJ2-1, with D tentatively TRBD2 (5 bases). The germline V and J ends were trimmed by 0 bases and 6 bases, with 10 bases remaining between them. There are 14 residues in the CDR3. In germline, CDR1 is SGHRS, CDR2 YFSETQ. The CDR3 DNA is TGCGCCAGCAGCTTGGGGGGAGTGGTCAATGAGCAGTTCTTC. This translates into CASSLGGVVNEQFF.

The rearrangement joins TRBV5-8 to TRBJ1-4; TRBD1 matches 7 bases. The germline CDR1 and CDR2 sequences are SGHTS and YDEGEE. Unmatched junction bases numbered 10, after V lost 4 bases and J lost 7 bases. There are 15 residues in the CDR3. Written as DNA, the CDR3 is TGTGCCAGCAGCAGGGACAGCTTAGCGAGTGAAAAACTGTTTTTT. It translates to CASSRDSLASEKLFF.

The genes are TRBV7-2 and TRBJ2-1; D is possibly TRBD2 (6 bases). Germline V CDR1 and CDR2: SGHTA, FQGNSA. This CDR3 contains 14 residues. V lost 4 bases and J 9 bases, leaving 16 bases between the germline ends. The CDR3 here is CASSSRDFKGEQFF. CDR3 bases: TGTGCCAGCAGCTCAAGGGACTTCAAGGGTGAGCAGTTCTTC.

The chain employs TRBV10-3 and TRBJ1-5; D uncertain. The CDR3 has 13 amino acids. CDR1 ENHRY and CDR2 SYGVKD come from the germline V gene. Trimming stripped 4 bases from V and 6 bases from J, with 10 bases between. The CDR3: CAISVGMGQPQHF. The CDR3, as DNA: TGTGCCATCAGTGTGGGTATGGGTCAGCCCCAGCATTTT.

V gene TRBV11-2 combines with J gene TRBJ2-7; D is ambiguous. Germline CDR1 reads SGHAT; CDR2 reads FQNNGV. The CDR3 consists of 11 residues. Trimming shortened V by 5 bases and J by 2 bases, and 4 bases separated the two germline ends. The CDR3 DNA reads TGTGCCAGCAGCGGCGCCTACGAGCAGTACTTC. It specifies CASSGAYEQYF.

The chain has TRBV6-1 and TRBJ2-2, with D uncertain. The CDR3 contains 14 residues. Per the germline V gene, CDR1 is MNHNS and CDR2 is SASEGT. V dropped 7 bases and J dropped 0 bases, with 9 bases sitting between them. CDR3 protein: CASTSGANTGELFF. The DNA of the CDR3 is TGTGCCAGCACCTCTGGGGCGAACACCGGGGAGCTGTTTTTT.

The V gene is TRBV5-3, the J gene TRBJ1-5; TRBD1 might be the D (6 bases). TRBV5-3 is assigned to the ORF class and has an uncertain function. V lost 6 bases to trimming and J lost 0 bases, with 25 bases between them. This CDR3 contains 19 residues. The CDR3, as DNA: TGTGCCAGAACCCCGTTTTGTAGTGGGGGCGAAGTTAGCAATCAGCCCCAGCATTTT. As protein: CARTPFCSGGEVSNQPQHF.

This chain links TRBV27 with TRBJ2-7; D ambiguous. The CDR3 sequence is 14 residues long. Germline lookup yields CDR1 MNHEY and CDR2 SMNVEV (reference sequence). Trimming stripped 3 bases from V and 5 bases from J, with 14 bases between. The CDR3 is CASSFGVARNEQYF. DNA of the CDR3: TGTGCCAGCAGTTTTGGTGTGGCCAGGAACGAGCAGTACTTC.

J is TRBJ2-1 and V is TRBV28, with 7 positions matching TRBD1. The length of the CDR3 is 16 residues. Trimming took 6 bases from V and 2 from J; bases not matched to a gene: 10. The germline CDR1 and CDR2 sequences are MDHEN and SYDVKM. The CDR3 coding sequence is TGTGCCAGCAGCCCTACGGGGCAGGGGGCCTACAATGAGCAGTTCTTC. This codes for CASSPTGQGAYNEQFF. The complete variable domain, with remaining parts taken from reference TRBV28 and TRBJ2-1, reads DVKVTQSSRYLVKRTGEKVFLECVQDMDHENMFWYRQDPGLGLRLIYFSYDVKMKEKGDIPEGYSVSREKKERFSLILESASTNQTSMYLCASSPTGQGAYNEQFFGPGTRLTVL.

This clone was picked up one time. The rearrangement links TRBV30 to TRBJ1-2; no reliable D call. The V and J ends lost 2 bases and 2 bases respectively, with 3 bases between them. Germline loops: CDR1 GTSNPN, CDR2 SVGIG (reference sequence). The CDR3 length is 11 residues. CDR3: CAWSNNYGYTF. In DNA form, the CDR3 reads TGTGCCTGGAGTAACAACTATGGCTACACCTTC. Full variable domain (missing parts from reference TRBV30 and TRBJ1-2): SQTIHQWPATLVQPVGSPLSLECTVEGTSNPNLYWYRQAAGRGLQLLFYSVGIGQISSEVPQNLSASRPQDRQFILSSKKLLLSDSGFYLCAWSNNYGYTFGSGTRLTVV.